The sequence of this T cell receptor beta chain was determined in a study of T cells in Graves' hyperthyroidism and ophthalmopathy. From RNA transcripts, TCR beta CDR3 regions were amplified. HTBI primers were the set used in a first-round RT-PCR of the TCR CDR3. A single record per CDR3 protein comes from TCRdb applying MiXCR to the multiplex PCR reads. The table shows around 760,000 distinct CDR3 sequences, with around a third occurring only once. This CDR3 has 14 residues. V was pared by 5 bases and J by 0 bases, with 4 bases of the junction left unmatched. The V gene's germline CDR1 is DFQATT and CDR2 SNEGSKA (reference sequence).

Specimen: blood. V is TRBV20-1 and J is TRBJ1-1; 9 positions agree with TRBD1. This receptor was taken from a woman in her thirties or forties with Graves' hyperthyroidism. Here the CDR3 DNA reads TGCAGTGCTCCGGGACAGGGTTTGAACACTGAAGCTTTCTTT. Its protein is CSAPGQGLNTEAFF.